This T cell receptor beta chain was sequenced in a study of Tregs in tolerant kidney transplant recipients. Points from the study as a whole: Expanding Tregs on activated donor B cells appeared to best identify donor-specific TCRbeta clones. For some patients, primers changed over time, blocking nucleotide-level comparison. Biological reproducibility was not directly addressed, but technical replication error appeared minimal.

As regards this clone: Its antigen is unidentified.

Here immunoSEQ multiplex PCR was the method, and the copy in TCRdb shows in-frame clones only, minus some. The sample shows tens of thousands of clones, 91% of them seen only once. This CDR3 comprises 15 residues. Deletions cut 0 bases from V and 5 bases from J, with 11 bases between. Looked up from germline, CDR1 is SGHNT and CDR2 is YYREEE (reference sequence). Related graft donors supplied nonmyeloablative bone marrow transplants, and mixed chimerism was transient. Unstimulated Tregs (CD4+CD25+CD127-) and CD4+CD25- non-Tregs were sorted from PBMCs. The chain recombines TRBV5-4 with TRBJ1-4; D gene unclear. The sequence was obtained from a human patient who received a combined kidney and bone marrow transplant. Certain T cells may be donor cells from the graft. The sequencing used CD4+ T cells from blood (PBMCs), collected 24 months after the transplant. CDR3 region: CASSLDGIRNEKLFF. CDR3 bases: TGTGCCAGCAGCTTGGACGGGATTAGGAATGAAAAACTGTTTTTT.